These 17 T cell receptor beta chains came from one sample sequenced in a study of cytomegalovirus exposure and HLA in healthy donors. Generated by immunoSEQ multiplex PCR, the TCRdb table keeps only in-frame clones and is missing some. This sample carries more than 300,000 clones, 86% of them seen once, and the ten largest clones take 0.83%. The sequencing input was PBMCs. These TCRs come from a woman under 30 in good health and CMV-seronegative.

The V gene is TRBV5-8, the J gene TRBJ1-5; D not resolved. V lost 5 bases and J 2 bases, leaving 11 bases between the germline ends. Germline loops: CDR1 SGHTS, CDR2 YDEGEE. The CDR3 length is 14 residues. The CDR3 DNA reads as TGTGCCAGCAGTTTCGCTCAGGGCAATCAGCCCCAGCATTTT. This translates into CASSFAQGNQPQHF.

This chain uses TRBV9 with TRBJ2-1; TRBD2 matches at 9 bases. Unmatched junction bases numbered 7, after V lost 2 bases and J lost 7 bases. CDR1 is SGDLS, CDR2 YYNGEE, per germline. This CDR3 contains 15 residues. The CDR3: CASSVREGRRNEQFF. The CDR3 coding sequence is TGTGCCAGCAGCGTGCGGGAGGGCCGTCGGAATGAGCAGTTCTTC. Drawing the rest from reference TRBV9 and TRBJ2-1, the complete variable domain is DSGVTQTPKHLITATGQRVTLRCSPRSGDLSVYWYQQSLDQGLQFLIQYYNGEERAKGNILERFSAQQFPDLHSELNLSSLELGDSALYFCASSVREGRRNEQFFGPGTRLTVL.

In its sample, this clone was seen once. The chain employs TRBV2 and TRBJ1-1; unclear D gene. Germline-derived CDR1 and CDR2 are SNHLY and FYNNEI. The CDR3 contains 13 residues. Trimming took 7 bases from V and 11 from J, leaving 20 bases between them. The CDR3 DNA follows: TGTGCCAGCAACCGCAAGTCAGGCCTGGTGGCTTTCTTT. The encoded protein is CASNRKSGLVAFF.

The chain uses TRBV28 and TRBJ1-2, with D unresolved. V gave up 2 bases and J gave up 4 bases, with 8 bases separating them. This CDR3 spans 13 amino acids. The germline V gene has CDR1 MDHEN and CDR2 SYDVKM. CDR3 coding DNA: TGTGCCAGCAGTTTAAGTTCAGGCTATGGCTACACCTTC. Translation gives CASSLSSGYGYTF.

This sequence joins TRBV18 and TRBJ2-7; 7 bases are a match to TRBD2. Germline loops: CDR1 KGHSH, CDR2 LQKENI. With V trimmed by 1 base and J by 2 bases, 2 bases remained unmatched. The CDR3 runs 14 residues. This chain's CDR3 is CASSPLGGAYEQYF. CDR3 nucleotides: TGTGCCAGCTCACCACTTGGGGGGGCCTACGAGCAGTACTTC.

This clone was observed a few times. This rearrangement joins TRBV9 to TRBJ2-1, with D perhaps matching TRBD1 (6 bases). The length of the CDR3 is 14 residues. Germline assignment: CDR1 SGDLS and CDR2 YYNGEE. With 1 base removed from V and 10 bases from J, the gap between germline ends came to 15 bases. The chain's CDR3 is CASSVQYRDGEQFF. The CDR3 bases are TGTGCCAGCAGCGTACAGTACAGGGATGGGGAGCAGTTCTTC.

The CDR3 sequence: CASSLGLRDTQYF. In DNA form, the CDR3 reads TGTGCCAGCAGTTTAGGTCTGAGAGATACGCAGTATTTT. The chain has TRBV27 and TRBJ2-3; D is unresolved. The CDR3 length is 13 residues. CDR1 is MNHEY, CDR2 SMNVEV, per germline (reference sequence). Trimming took off 2 bases at V and 5 bases at J, with 8 bases between the two ends.

This clone was seen just once. V is TRBV5-6 and J is TRBJ1-1; D is possibly TRBD1 (6 bases). Germline V gene data show CDR1 as SGHDT and CDR2 as YYEEEE. This CDR3 spans 15 amino acids. The V end was cut by 1 base, the J end by 1 base, with 11 bases between. The CDR3 DNA is TGTGCCAGCAGCTTGTTTTGGGGACAGAACACTGAAGCTTTCTTT. It specifies CASSLFWGQNTEAFF.

This clone occurred once. J is TRBJ1-1 and V is TRBV28; D gene ambiguous. The CDR3 sequence is 16 residues long. Between the trimmed V and J ends, which lost 3 bases and 0 bases, there was a span of 14 bases. Germline V gene data show CDR1 as MDHEN and CDR2 as SYDVKM. The DNA for the CDR3 is TGTGCCAGCAGTTTCCAGTGGGAGTCCATGAACACTGAAGCTTTCTTT. Translating it yields CASSFQWESMNTEAFF.

With regard to this clone: The sample carries other DNA sequences with the same CDR3. The chain couples TRBV28 to TRBJ2-7; D ambiguous. CDR1 and CDR2 from the germline V gene are MDHEN and SYDVKM. This CDR3 spans 11 amino acids. The V end was cut by 4 bases, the J end by 4 bases, with 5 bases between. This CDR3 reads CASSSSYEQYF. The CDR3 bases are TGTGCCAGCAGTTCCTCTTACGAGCAGTACTTC.

The V and J genes are TRBV7-9 and TRBJ2-1; 10 nucleotides align to TRBD2. Germline CDR1 is SEHNR and CDR2 is FQNEAQ (reference sequence). Trimming took 4 bases from V and 2 from J; bases not matched to a gene: 5. CDR3 length: 16 residues. This CDR3 reads CASSSPLAGAYNEQFF. The CDR3 nucleotides are TGTGCCAGCAGCTCACCCCTAGCGGGAGCCTACAATGAGCAGTTCTTC.

This clone turned up a few times. This chain links TRBV7-2 with TRBJ2-7; no clear D. The CDR3 extends over 12 amino acids. The V end lost 5 bases, the J end lost 5 bases, and 10 bases lay between the germline ends. Germline V gene sequence: CDR1 SGHTA, CDR2 FQGNSA. CDR3 region: CASSESFHEQYF. As DNA, the CDR3 is TGTGCCAGCAGCGAGTCGTTCCACGAGCAGTACTTC.

This clone was seen a few times. The V call is TRBV6-1, the J call TRBJ1-1; D is unclear. V was cut by 7 bases and J by 4 bases, with 10 bases left in between. The CDR3 extends over 12 amino acids. CDR1 and CDR2 from the germline V gene are MNHNS and SASEGT. The CDR3 coding sequence is TGTGCCAGCACCTCCCGCAGCACTGAAGCTTTCTTT. Translated: CASTSRSTEAFF.

This rearrangement joins TRBV23-1 to TRBJ1-5; D ambiguous. TRBV23-1 has ORF status, its function being uncertain. The CDR3 runs 16 residues. Trimming took off 3 bases at V and 1 base at J, with 13 bases between the two ends. The CDR3 DNA reads TGCGCCAGCAGTCAGCCCCCAAACTGGAGCAATCAGCCCCAGCATTTT. Its protein is CASSQPPNWSNQPQHF.

The V gene is TRBV5-1, the J gene TRBJ2-7, with 11 bases matching TRBD1. This CDR3 has 12 amino acids. Germline lookup yields CDR1 SGHRS and CDR2 YFSETQ. V lost 4 bases and J lost 13; bases outside the gene matches: 7. The CDR3 sequence: CASSPGQGASYF. CDR3 nucleotide sequence: TGCGCCAGCAGCCCCGGACAGGGGGCGTCCTACTTC.

This clone was seen only a few times. The rearrangement joins TRBV2 to TRBJ1-2, with 9 positions matching TRBD1. The CDR3 extends over 17 amino acids. J gave up 2 bases and V 5 bases, and 12 bases lay outside the gene matches. The germline gives CDR1 SNHLY, CDR2 FYNNEI. The CDR3 reads CASSLGTGRGENYGYTF. The CDR3, as DNA: TGTGCCAGCAGTCTCGGGACAGGGCGAGGGGAAAACTATGGCTACACCTTC.

In nucleotides, the CDR3 is TGTGCCAGCAGTTACCGATATCGACCGGAGGGTTACGAGCAGTACTTC. Amino acids: CASSYRYRPEGYEQYF. V gene TRBV6-5 combines with J gene TRBJ2-7, with a possible D match to TRBD2 (6 bases). V was trimmed by 2 bases and J by 4 bases, leaving 18 bases between them. Germline lookup yields CDR1 MNHEY and CDR2 SVGAGI. The CDR3 sequence is 16 residues long.